The clone carrying this TCR beta chain was recorded a few times. This entry is derived from a study of CD8+ T cells in alopecia areata. Overall study: It was oral tofacitinib, at 5 to 10 mg twice daily, that treated patients received.

This CDR3 has 12 amino acids. Per germline, CDR1 SGDLS and CDR2 YYNGEE. The V gene end was trimmed by 5 bases and the J gene end by 9 bases; junction bases not matched to a gene: 4. RNA extraction was followed by reverse transcription into cDNA, which acted as the sequencing template. Produced via immunoSEQ multiplex PCR; TCRdb's table is partial and in-frame only. This sample carries 95,000 to 150,000 clones, around 56% of them seen once, and the ten largest clones take around 0.44%. Treatment of the sample: oral pan-JAK inhibitor, 5-10 mg twice daily. It was from PBMCs that CD4+ and CD8+ T cells were sorted.

The source material was CD4+ T cells sorted from blood, sampled at week 4, from a patient treated with tofacitinib. The source is a human donor with alopecia areata. The chain uses TRBV9 and TRBJ2-4, with 8 bases aligning to TRBD1. The CDR3 nucleotides are TGTGCCAGCAGTTTTGACAGGGGCATTCAGTACTTC. Encoded protein: CASSFDRGIQYF.